These 25 T cell receptor beta chains were all obtained from the same sample, sequenced in a study of glioma-infiltrating T cells. Using RNA template, CDR3s of TCR alpha and beta were amplified with iRepertoire arm-PCR. Each CDR3 protein is one row after TCRdb ran MiXCR on the multiplex PCR reads. Among around 120,000 distinct CDR3 sequences listed, approximately 26% were seen once. The material sequenced was glioma tissue, nonneoplastic brain tissue, or PBMCs (not recorded which). These receptors were taken from a human donor with low-grade glioma or glioblastoma, undergoing nonglioma brain surgery, or in good health (not recorded which).

The chain combines TRBV11-2 with TRBJ2-3; D remains unclear. Trimming cost V 5 bases and J 5 bases, with 20 bases left between them. Per the germline V gene, CDR1 is SGHAT and CDR2 is FQNNGV. The CDR3 sequence is 16 residues long. DNA of the CDR3: TGTGCCAGCAGCCCACCCGACCTATTCCTGGGAGATACGCAGTATTTT. Its translation: CASSPPDLFLGDTQYF.

The rearrangement uses TRBV14 and TRBJ2-4; D remains unclear. V dropped 0 bases and J dropped 9 bases, with 9 bases sitting between them. This CDR3 has 13 residues. The germline V gene has CDR1 SGHDN and CDR2 FVKESK. In nucleotides, the CDR3 is TGTGCCAGCAGCCAAGAACACCGACCCATTCAGTACTTC. Its translation is CASSQEHRPIQYF.

This clonotype was counted between two and nine times. A read error may account for a junction end that differs from germline. The genes are TRBV12-3 or TRBV12-4 and TRBJ1-1, with 8 bases lining up with TRBD1. The length of the CDR3 is 11 residues. The CDR3, as DNA: TGTGCCAGCAGTGGGCAGGACAGGGCCCTCTTT. The encoded protein is CASSGQDRALF.

Note on this clonotype: This may be a read error, as it is one base from a much larger clone. This chain links TRBV15 with TRBJ1-5; no clear D. Per the germline V gene, CDR1 is LNHNV and CDR2 is YYDKDF (reference sequence). The CDR3 covers 14 residues. The V end lost 1 base, the J end lost 11 bases, and 15 bases lay between the germline ends. This CDR3 is CATSRVPWRKSQHF. Here the CDR3 DNA reads TGTGCCACCAGCAGAGTCCCCTGGCGAAAATCCCAGCATTTT.

This clonotype was counted only a few times. The chain carries TRBV4-1 and TRBJ2-1; D unclear. CDR1 MGHRA and CDR2 YSYEKL come from the germline V gene. The CDR3 length is 12 residues. Trimming took off 1 base at V and 5 bases at J, with 3 bases between the two ends. The CDR3 here is CASSQVDNEQFF. CDR3 sequence (DNA): TGCGCCAGCAGCCAAGTGGACAATGAGCAGTTCTTC.

About this clonotype: An end of the junction differs from the germline gene, which may be a read error. The gene calls are TRBV6-1 and TRBJ2-4, with D tentatively TRBD1 (5 bases). Per germline, CDR1 MNHNS and CDR2 SASEGT. The CDR3 is 16 residues long. CDR3 in amino acids: CASSGMPRASKTIQYF. CDR3 sequence (DNA): TGTGCCAGCAGTGGAATGCCCAGGGCGTCCAAAACCATTCAGTACTTC.

The genes are TRBV10-3 and TRBJ2-1; 8 nucleotides line up with TRBD2. J lost 8 bases, V lost 3 bases, and 6 bases had no gene match. The germline gives CDR1 ENHRY, CDR2 SYGVKD. The CDR3 has 14 residues. The CDR3 DNA reads TGTGCCATCAGTGATCCCGGGGGGGCGGATGAGCAGTTCTTC. Translation: CAISDPGGADEQFF.

This clonotype was counted a few times. J is TRBJ2-3 and V is TRBV7-6, with D uncertain. Trimming pared 2 bases from V and 4 bases from J, leaving 7 bases between. The length of the CDR3 is 13 residues. The germline V gene has CDR1 SGHVS and CDR2 FNYEAQ. CDR3 residues: CASSLTIADTQYF. The CDR3 DNA sequence: TGTGCCAGCAGCTTAACGATTGCAGATACGCAGTATTTT.

This chain connects TRBV7-9 to TRBJ2-5; D is unresolved. V dropped 2 bases and J dropped 2 bases, with 9 bases sitting between them. The germline CDR1 and CDR2 sequences are SEHNR and FQNEAQ (reference sequence). The CDR3 has 14 amino acids. Here the CDR3 DNA reads TGTGCCAGCAGCTTAAGGGCAGAACAAGAGACCCAGTACTTC. Its protein is CASSLRAEQETQYF.

This clonotype has only a few counts. The gene calls are TRBV7-2 and TRBJ2-7, with D possibly being TRBD2 (5 bases). CDR3 length equals 14 residues. Per germline, CDR1 SGHTA and CDR2 FQGNSA. V was trimmed by 1 base and J by 9 bases, leaving 16 bases between them. DNA of the CDR3: TGTGCCAGCAGCTTAGATCCGGGGATTTCAAGGCAGTACTTC. Amino acids: CASSLDPGISRQYF.

This rearrangement joins TRBV24-1 to TRBJ2-3; the D gene is possibly TRBD1 (5 bases). Per the germline V gene, CDR1 is KGHDR and CDR2 is SFDVKD. This CDR3 spans 15 amino acids. The V gene lost 2 bases and the J gene lost 3 bases, with 11 bases spanning the gap. CDR3 bases: TGTGCCACCAGTGATTCCAGGGTGAGAACAGATACGCAGTATTTT. Amino acid sequence: CATSDSRVRTDTQYF.

The chain employs TRBV6-2 or TRBV6-3 and TRBJ1-5; D not resolved. This CDR3 spans 13 amino acids. Germline CDR1 and CDR2: MNHEY and SVGEGT. V dropped 7 bases and J dropped 3 bases, with 10 bases sitting between them. CDR3 in amino acids: CASIRTFNQPQHF. In nucleotides, the CDR3 is TGTGCCAGCATACGGACCTTCAATCAGCCCCAGCATTTT.

This clonotype occurred many times. The gene calls are TRBV15 and TRBJ2-1; D might be TRBD2 (5 bases). This CDR3 is built from 13 residues. Germline CDR1 reads LNHNV; CDR2 reads YYDKDF (reference sequence). V dropped 0 bases and J dropped 10 bases, with 10 bases sitting between them. For the CDR3, the DNA is TGTGCCACCAGCAGAGATCGTGGAGGCGAGCAGTTCTTC. The encoded protein is CATSRDRGGEQFF.

This clonotype was counted a few times. The V gene is TRBV24-1, the J gene TRBJ2-5; weak D call: TRBD1 (5 bases). CDR1 is KGHDR, CDR2 SFDVKD, per germline. Deletions cut 4 bases from V and 2 bases from J, with 13 bases between. This CDR3 spans 15 amino acids. This CDR3 reads CATSEGVHTQETQYF. DNA for the CDR3: TGTGCCACCAGTGAAGGGGTCCACACGCAAGAGACCCAGTACTTC.

This clonotype occurred a few times. The chain couples TRBV5-1 to TRBJ2-5, with D possibly TRBD1 on 5 matching bases. The germline V gene encodes CDR1 SGHRS and CDR2 YFSETQ. This CDR3 region has 16 residues. Trimming took 7 bases from V and 2 from J, leaving 21 bases between them. CDR3 loop: CASSPMGQGGQETQYF. The CDR3 bases are TGCGCCAGCTCCCCCATGGGCCAGGGCGGACAAGAGACCCAGTACTTC. Variable domain in full (rest from reference TRBV5-1 and TRBJ2-5): KAGVTQTPRYLIKTRGQQVTLSCSPISGHRSVSWYQQTPGQGLQFLFEYFSETQRNKGNFPGRFSGRQFSNSRSEMNVSTLELGDSALYLCASSPMGQGGQETQYFGPGTRLLVL.

This clonotype was counted at least ten times. The chain uses TRBV6-1 and TRBJ1-2, with 8 bases that match TRBD1. The V gene's germline CDR1 is MNHNS and CDR2 SASEGT. J was trimmed by 7 bases and V by 6 bases; bases with no gene match: 19. The CDR3 is 17 amino acids. CDR3 loop: CASSHSALDRGAGGYTF. The CDR3 coding sequence is TGTGCCAGCAGCCACTCAGCCCTTGACAGGGGCGCAGGTGGCTACACCTTC.

In the case of this clonotype: One end of the junction does not line up with germline, which may come from a read error. The chain couples TRBV27 to TRBJ1-2, with 9 bases that match TRBD1. The CDR3 is made up of 13 amino acids. Germline CDR1 is MNHEY and CDR2 is SMNVEV (reference sequence). CDR3 protein: CASRMGQGYCYTF. Here the CDR3 DNA reads TGTGCCAGCAGAATGGGACAGGGCTATTGCTACACCTTC.

This clonotype has more than one count but fewer than ten. The chain has TRBV28 and TRBJ1-2; perhaps TRBD1 as D (6 bases). This CDR3 has 13 amino acids. V lost 6 bases, J lost 7 bases, and 15 bases lay in between. The V gene's germline CDR1 is MDHEN and CDR2 SYDVKM. Written as DNA, the CDR3 is TGTGCCAGCAGAGAGGGGGGGGACGCTGGCTACACCTTC. It specifies CASREGGDAGYTF.

This clonotype has a count of ten or more. The chain recombines TRBV28 with TRBJ2-7, with D perhaps TRBD1 (6 bases). The CDR3 consists of 12 residues. Germline CDR1 is MDHEN and CDR2 is SYDVKM. V was cut by 6 bases and J by 9 bases, with 15 bases left in between. CDR3 coding DNA: TGTGCCAGCAGCGGAGACAGGTTTGGGCAGTACGTC. It specifies CASSGDRFGQYV.

This clonotype occurred a few times. This chain links TRBV7-3 with TRBJ1-1; a possible D gene is TRBD1 (5 bases). V lost 5 bases and J lost 6, with 10 bases in between. CDR1 is SGHTA, CDR2 FQGTGA, per germline. The CDR3 totals 12 residues. The CDR3, as DNA: TGTGCCAGCAGCCTGGGGCAGCCTGAAGCTTTCTTT. Its protein is CASSLGQPEAFF. Drawing the rest from reference TRBV7-3 and TRBJ1-1, the complete variable domain is GAGVSQTPSNKVTEKGKYVELRCDPISGHTALYWYRQSLGQGPEFLIYFQGTGAADDSGLPNDRFFAVRPEGSVSTLKIQRTERGDSAVYLCASSLGQPEAFFGQGTRLTVV.

V and J are TRBV4-2 and TRBJ1-5, with TRBD1 as a possible D gene (6 bases). Looked up from germline, CDR1 is LGHNA and CDR2 is YNFKEQ. The V and J ends lost 4 bases and 3 bases respectively, with 13 bases between them. The CDR3 runs to 15 residues. Written as DNA, the CDR3 is TGTGCCAGCAGCCGGACGGGGGCGAACAATCAGCCCCAGCATTTT. Translated, it gives CASSRTGANNQPQHF.

V and J are TRBV7-6 and TRBJ2-7; the D gene is possibly TRBD2 (6 bases). The CDR3 is 16 amino acids. Trimming left V 3 bases short and J 1 base short, with 16 bases between. Germline-derived CDR1 and CDR2 are SGHVS and FNYEAQ. CDR3 DNA sequence: TGTGCCAGCAGCTTCCCCGGGGAGGTTCAGTCCTACGAGCAGTACGTC. It encodes CASSFPGEVQSYEQYV.

This clonotype was detected many times. The V gene is TRBV6-1, the J gene TRBJ2-5; tentative D call: TRBD1 (5 bases). Trimming pared 0 bases from V and 7 bases from J, leaving 15 bases between. This CDR3 is 15 amino acids long. CDR1 is MNHNS and CDR2 is SASEGT in the germline V gene. Here the CDR3 reads CASSEAGSQVLTQYF. The CDR3 DNA sequence: TGTGCCAGCAGTGAAGCAGGGTCACAGGTATTGACCCAGTACTTC.

At least ten counts were recorded for this clonotype. The chain couples TRBV20-1 to TRBJ2-3; D might be TRBD1 (5 bases). With 6 bases removed from V and 6 bases from J, the gap between germline ends came to 19 bases. From germline, CDR1 is DFQATT and CDR2 SNEGSKA (reference sequence). The CDR3 is 14 amino acids. CDR3 loop: CSARPPQGWDTQYF. For the CDR3, the DNA is TGCAGTGCCAGGCCCCCCCAGGGATGGGATACGCAGTATTTT.

This clonotype showed up many times. This CDR3 reads CASSFFGVEQFF. The CDR3 DNA reads TGTGCCAGCAGCTTTTTCGGGGTTGAGCAGTTCTTC. The chain couples TRBV7-2 to TRBJ2-1, with TRBD2 as a possible D gene (5 bases). Germline V gene sequence: CDR1 SGHTA, CDR2 FQGNSA. The V end lost 3 bases, the J end lost 9 bases, and 9 bases lay between the germline ends. The CDR3 extends over 12 amino acids.